This T cell receptor (beta chain) was identified in a study of T cells in Graves' hyperthyroidism and ophthalmopathy (dated by TCRdb to about 2019). About the study as a whole: Peripheral blood was collected at initial diagnosis, before any treatment. Following sampling, methimazole starting at 30 mg daily was given to hyperthyroidism patients, and high-dose intravenous methylprednisolone was given to ophthalmopathy patients. The paper describes TCR Vbeta CDR3 sequencing of about 140 peripheral blood samples, made up of fewer than 50 ophthalmopathy patients, over 70 hyperthyroidism patients and approximately 17 progressor patients. The 100 discovery patients were randomly split 7:3 into training and test sets. Prospective prediction of ophthalmopathy was tested in an independent validation cohort consisting of some 19 hyperthyroidism patients and some 17 patients who later progressed to ophthalmopathy. The study also compared thyroid tissue and blood T-cell repertoires from about 6 Graves' hyperthyroidism patients. To identify TCR V-J signatures that set the groups apart, the researchers used a discovery cohort of 100 or so patients, made up of 40 to 45 with Graves' ophthalmopathy and 57 with stable Graves' hyperthyroidism.

Amplification of TCR beta CDR3 regions was carried out from RNA transcripts. The first round of RT-PCR for the TCR CDR3 was performed with the HTBI primer set and the Qiagen OneStep RT-PCR kit. The libraries were constructed in a second round of multiplex PCR and then size-selected and purified. Libraries were sequenced paired-end with 100 bp reads on an Illumina HiSeq2000. The authors' analysis ran thus. SOAPnuke was used to process the raw data, removing reads that contained adapters or uncalled bases, had a mean Phred below 15, or lacked an exact match to the constant primer or identifier. COPE v1.2.5 was used to merge the high-quality paired reads, and each unique nucleotide sequence was defined as a clonotype. Clonotypes were aligned to IMGT TRBV, TRBD and TRBJ reference segments using MiTCR v1.1. The analysis was restricted to V-J combinations with a frequency above 0.0001, which together covered just over 98% of the repertoires. The TCS score was defined as F50 (clonal expansion) divided by E x V (chaos), with BLOSUM62-based TCRdist calculated between CDR3 peptides within each V-J. Welch's t-statistics and random forest reduced around 520 V-J features to 10 to 15, which were used in a naive Bayes classifier (R e1071). Starting from the raw public reads, TCRdb applied fastp trimming at Q25, assembled clones with MiXCR and retained in-frame beta chains. Each CDR3 protein appears once, grouped with its most common genes and DNA. The V and J calls and clone size are TCRdb's, not the authors'. A total of 300,000 to 400,000 distinct CDR3 sequences appear in this sample, around a sixth of them only once. Of the sample, about 53% falls within the top ten clones.

The V end loses 5 bases and the J end loses 8 bases, and a stretch of 18 bases separates them. The cysteine opens and the phenylalanine closes a CDR3 of 14 amino acids. Here the CDR3 DNA is all that survives: 42 bases in frame from base 1. Looking up the germline V gene yields CDR1 MNHNS and CDR2 SASEGT. Beyond this particular receptor, the publication reports: Most expanded thyroid clonotypes (frequency above 0.001) were also detected in blood, a finding suggesting that blood repertoires may reflect thyroid immune responses. Ophthalmopathy was separated from stable hyperthyroidism by a 13 V-J signature model, with over 85% sensitivity and 81% to 82% specificity obtained in cross-validation and 80%/75% obtained in testing. No statistical method was used to set the sample size in advance, and investigators knew the group allocation. In validation, progression to ophthalmopathy was predicted by the model with 70% to 71% sensitivity and 72% to 85% specificity, a median of 6.5 months before onset.

Stable Graves' hyperthyroidism was defined as the absence of progression to ophthalmopathy over 18 months of follow-up. The hyperthyroidism patients were between 18 and 65 years old and newly diagnosed, with a disease duration of less than 2 months. Patients with uncontrolled infections, other autoimmune diseases, pregnancy or lactation were excluded. Diagnoses were established on the basis of clinical symptoms, serum thyroxine and TRAb, thyroid ultrasound, and orbital computed tomography. PBMCs were isolated from 10 ml of fresh peripheral blood by Ficoll-Paque density gradient centrifugation. Total RNA was extracted with Trizol reagent, and quality was checked on an Agilent 2100 Bioanalyzer. This clonotype has just a few counts. Which antigen it targets is not known. It has no much larger one-base neighbor in the sample; base qualities were not kept.

The TCR sequence derives from a woman aged 50 to 65 with Graves' hyperthyroidism. Material: blood. The receptor chain draws on TRBV6-1 and TRBJ1-2; TRBD1 is a possible D gene, resting on 6 matching bases. The bases are TGTGCCAGCAGTCCAACAGGGTTGAACTGGGGCTACACCTTC. Its coded protein is CASSPTGLNWGYTF.